The clone carrying this T cell receptor beta chain was picked up one time. The sample is drawn from a study of blood T cell repertoires in COVID-19. Method: immunoSEQ multiplex PCR; TCRdb's copy keeps in-frame clones and lacks some. Of some 80,000 clones listed, 91% are singletons. The TCR comes from a man between 45 and 60 years old with COVID-19, enrolled during active disease. Source material: peripheral blood.

This chain's CDR3 is CASSPPTGENTEAFF. DNA of the CDR3: TGTGCCAGCAGCCCTCCGACAGGGGAGAACACTGAAGCTTTCTTT. The rearrangement uses TRBV7-8 and TRBJ1-1; TRBD1 matches 8 bases. V lost 5 bases, J lost 1 base, and 6 bases stayed unmatched. This CDR3 region has 15 residues. Germline CDR1 and CDR2: SGHVS and FQNEAQ.